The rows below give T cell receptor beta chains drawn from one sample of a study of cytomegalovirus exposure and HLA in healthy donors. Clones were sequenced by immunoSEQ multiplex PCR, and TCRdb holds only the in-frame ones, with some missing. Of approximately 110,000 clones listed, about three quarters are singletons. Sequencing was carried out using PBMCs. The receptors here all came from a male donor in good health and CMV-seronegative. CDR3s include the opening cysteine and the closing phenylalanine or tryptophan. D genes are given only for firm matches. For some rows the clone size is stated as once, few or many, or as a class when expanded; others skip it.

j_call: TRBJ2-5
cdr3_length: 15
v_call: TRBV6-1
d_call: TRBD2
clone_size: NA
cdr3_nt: TGTGCCAGCCTGATCTGGTCTAGCGGAAAAGAGACCCAGTACTTC
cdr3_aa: CASLIWSSGKETQYF

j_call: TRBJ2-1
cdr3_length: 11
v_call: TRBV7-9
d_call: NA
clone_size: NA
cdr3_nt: TGTGCCAGCAGCATCGGGACAGAGCAGTTCTTC
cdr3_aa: CASSIGTEQFF

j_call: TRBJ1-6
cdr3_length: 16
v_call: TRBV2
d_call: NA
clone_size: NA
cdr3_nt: TGTGCCAGCCTCCAATTAACAGGGACGTTCCATTCACCCCTCCACTTT
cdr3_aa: CASLQLTGTFHSPLHF

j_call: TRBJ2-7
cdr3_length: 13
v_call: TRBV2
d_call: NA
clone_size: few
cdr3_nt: TGTGCCAGCACCCAGGGGTCTCCGGGGGAGCAGTACTTC
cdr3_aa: CASTQGSPGEQYF

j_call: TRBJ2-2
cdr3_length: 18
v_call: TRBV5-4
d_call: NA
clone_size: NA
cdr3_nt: TGTGCCAGCAGCTTGTTGGTCGGCCAGGGGAGGGGAACCGGGGAGCTGTTTTTT
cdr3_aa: CASSLLVGQGRGTGELFF

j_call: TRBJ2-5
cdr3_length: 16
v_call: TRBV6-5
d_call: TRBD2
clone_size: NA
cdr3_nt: TGTGCCAGCAGTTACTCGAGCGGGAGACCCCAAGAGACCCAGTACTTC
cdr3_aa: CASSYSSGRPQETQYF

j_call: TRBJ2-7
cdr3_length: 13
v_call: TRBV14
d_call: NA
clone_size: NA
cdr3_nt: TGTGCCAGCAGCCAACTAAGGGGCTACGAGCAGTACTTC
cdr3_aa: CASSQLRGYEQYF

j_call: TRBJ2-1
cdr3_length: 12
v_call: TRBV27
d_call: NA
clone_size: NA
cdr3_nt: TGTGCCAGCAGTTCACTAGACTATGAGCAGTTCTTC
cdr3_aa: CASSSLDYEQFF

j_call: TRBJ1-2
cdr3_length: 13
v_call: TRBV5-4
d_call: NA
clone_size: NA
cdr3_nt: TGTGCCAGCAGCTCGGGGGTCCAATATGGCTACACCTTC
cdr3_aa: CASSSGVQYGYTF

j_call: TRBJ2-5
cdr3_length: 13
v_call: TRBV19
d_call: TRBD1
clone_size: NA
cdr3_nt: TGTGCCAGTAGTACGACAGGGTTTGGGACCCAGTACTTC
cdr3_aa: CASSTTGFGTQYF

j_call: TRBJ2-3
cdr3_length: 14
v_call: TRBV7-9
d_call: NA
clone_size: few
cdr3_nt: TGTGCCAGCAGCCCTCGGGGTATGGCAGATACGCAGTATTTT
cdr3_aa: CASSPRGMADTQYF

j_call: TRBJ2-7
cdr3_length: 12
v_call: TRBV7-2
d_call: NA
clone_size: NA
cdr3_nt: TGTGCCAGCAGCATTTTCGGGGGCGAGCAGTACTTC
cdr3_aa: CASSIFGGEQYF

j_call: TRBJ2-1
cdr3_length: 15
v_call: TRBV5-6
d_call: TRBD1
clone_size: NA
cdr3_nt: TGTGCCAGCAGCGGAGGACAGGGTACCTACAATGAGCAGTTCTTC
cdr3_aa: CASSGGQGTYNEQFF

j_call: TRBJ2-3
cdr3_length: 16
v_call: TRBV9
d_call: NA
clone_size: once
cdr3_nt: TGTGCCAGCAGCGTGGGGGCCCCGGCTAGCACAGATACGCGGTATTTT
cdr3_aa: CASSVGAPASTDTRYF

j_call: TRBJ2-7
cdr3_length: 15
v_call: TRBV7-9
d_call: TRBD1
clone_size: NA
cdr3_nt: TGTGCCAGCAGCCCCTCCGGGACAGGAGCCTACGAGCAGTACTTC
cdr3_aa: CASSPSGTGAYEQYF

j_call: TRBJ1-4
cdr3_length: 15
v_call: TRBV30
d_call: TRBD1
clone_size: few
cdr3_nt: TGTGCCTGGAGTGTAGATGTAGGGGGCCATGAAAAACTGTTTTTT
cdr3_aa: CAWSVDVGGHEKLFF

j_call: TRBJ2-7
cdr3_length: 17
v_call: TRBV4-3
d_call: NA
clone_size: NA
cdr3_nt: TGCGCCAGCAGCCATTCCCGTCCTGGGACACTGTTCTACGAGCAGTACTTC
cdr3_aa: CASSHSRPGTLFYEQYF

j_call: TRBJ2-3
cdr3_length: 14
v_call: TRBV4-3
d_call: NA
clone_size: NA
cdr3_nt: TGCGCCAGCAGCCAAGACGTGAGCACAGATACGCAGTATTTT
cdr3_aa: CASSQDVSTDTQYF

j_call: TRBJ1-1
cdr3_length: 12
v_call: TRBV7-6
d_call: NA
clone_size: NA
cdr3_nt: TGTGCCAGCAGCTTAGTAAACACTGAAGCTTTCTTT
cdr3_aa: CASSLVNTEAFF

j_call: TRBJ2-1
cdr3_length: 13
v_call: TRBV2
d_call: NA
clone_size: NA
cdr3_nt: TGTGCCAGCACCCTCGGGAACCGGAATGAGCAGTTCTTC
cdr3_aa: CASTLGNRNEQFF

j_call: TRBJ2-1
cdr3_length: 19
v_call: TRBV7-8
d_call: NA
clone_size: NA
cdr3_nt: TGTGCCAGCATCCCGATGGGGCTAGGGGCTGGGTATACCTACAATGAGCAGTTCTTC
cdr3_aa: CASIPMGLGAGYTYNEQFF

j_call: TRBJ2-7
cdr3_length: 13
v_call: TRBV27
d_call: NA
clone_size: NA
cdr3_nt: TGTGCCAGCAGCCTACAGGGTGTCTACGAGCAGTACTTC
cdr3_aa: CASSLQGVYEQYF

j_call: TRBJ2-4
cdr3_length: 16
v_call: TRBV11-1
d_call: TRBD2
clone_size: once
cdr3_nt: TGTGCCAGCAGCAGAACTAGCGGGGTAGCCAAAAACATTCAGTACTTC
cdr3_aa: CASSRTSGVAKNIQYF

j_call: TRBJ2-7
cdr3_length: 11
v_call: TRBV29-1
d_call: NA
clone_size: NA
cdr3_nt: TGCAGCGTGGGAGGATCCTACGAGCAGCACTTC
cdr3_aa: CSVGGSYEQHF

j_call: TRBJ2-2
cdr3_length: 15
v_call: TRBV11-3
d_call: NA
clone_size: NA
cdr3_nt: TGTGCCAGCAGAACCTACAGAGCGAACACCGGGGAGCTGTTTTTT
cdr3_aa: CASRTYRANTGELFF

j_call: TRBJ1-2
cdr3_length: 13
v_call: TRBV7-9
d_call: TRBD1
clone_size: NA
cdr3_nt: TGTGCCAGCAGCTCGGGACAGGGGGATGGCTACACCTTC
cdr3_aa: CASSSGQGDGYTF

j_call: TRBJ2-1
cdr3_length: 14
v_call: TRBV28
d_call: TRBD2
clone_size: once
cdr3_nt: TGTGCCAGCAGTCGACTAGCGGGGTACAATGAGCAGTTCTTC
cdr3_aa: CASSRLAGYNEQFF

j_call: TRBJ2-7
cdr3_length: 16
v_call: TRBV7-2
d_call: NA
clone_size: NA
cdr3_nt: TGTGCCAGCAGCTTAGCAGGTACTATACGCTCCTACGAGCAGTACTTC
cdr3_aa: CASSLAGTIRSYEQYF

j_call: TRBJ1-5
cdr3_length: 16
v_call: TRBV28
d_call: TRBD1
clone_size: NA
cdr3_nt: TGTGCCAGCAGACACCGGACAGGGGGGCTTAATCAGCCCCAGCATTTT
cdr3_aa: CASRHRTGGLNQPQHF

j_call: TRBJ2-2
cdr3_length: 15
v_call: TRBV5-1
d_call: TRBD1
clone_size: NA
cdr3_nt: TGCGCCAGCAGCGACAGGGCAACGAACACCGGGGAGCTGTTTTTT
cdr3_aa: CASSDRATNTGELFF

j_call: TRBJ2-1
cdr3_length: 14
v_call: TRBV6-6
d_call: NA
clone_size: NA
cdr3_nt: TGTGCCAGCAGTCGGAATAGCCGAACCAATGAGCAGTTCTTC
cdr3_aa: CASSRNSRTNEQFF

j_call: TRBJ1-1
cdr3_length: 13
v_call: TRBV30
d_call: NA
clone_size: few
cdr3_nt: TGTGCCTGGAGTAAGACACCGAACACTGAAGCTTTCTTT
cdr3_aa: CAWSKTPNTEAFF

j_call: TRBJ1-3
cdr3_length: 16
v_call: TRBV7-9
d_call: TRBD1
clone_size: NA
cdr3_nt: TGTGCCAGCAGCCGGGACAGGGGAGTCTCTGGAAACACCATATATTTT
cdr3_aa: CASSRDRGVSGNTIYF

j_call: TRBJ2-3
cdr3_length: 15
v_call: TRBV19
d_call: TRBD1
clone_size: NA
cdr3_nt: TGTGCCAGTAGTATGGCACAGGGGGCGATAGATACGCAGTATTTT
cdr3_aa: CASSMAQGAIDTQYF

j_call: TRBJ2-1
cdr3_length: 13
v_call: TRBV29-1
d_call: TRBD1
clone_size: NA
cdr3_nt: TGCAGCGTTGAGCGGCAGGGGGCGGGTGAGCAGTTCTTC
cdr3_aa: CSVERQGAGEQFF

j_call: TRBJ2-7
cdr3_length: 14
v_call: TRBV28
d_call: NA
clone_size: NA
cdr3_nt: TGTGCCAGCAGTTTCGGACAGTGGGCCTACGAGCAGTACTTC
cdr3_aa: CASSFGQWAYEQYF

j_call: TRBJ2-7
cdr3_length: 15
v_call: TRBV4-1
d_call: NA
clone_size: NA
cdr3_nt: TGCGCCAGCAGCCAAGTTGAATTGGCCTCCTACGAGCAGTACTTC
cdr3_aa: CASSQVELASYEQYF

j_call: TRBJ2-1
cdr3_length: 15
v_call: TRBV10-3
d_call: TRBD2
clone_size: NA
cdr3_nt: TGTGCCATCAGTTCCCCCCCAGCGGGGGACAATGAGCAGTTCTTC
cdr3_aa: CAISSPPAGDNEQFF

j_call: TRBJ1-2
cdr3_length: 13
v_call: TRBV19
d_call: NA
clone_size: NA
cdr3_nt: TGTGCCAGTAGTATAGGAGTAACCTATGGCTACACCTTC
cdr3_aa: CASSIGVTYGYTF

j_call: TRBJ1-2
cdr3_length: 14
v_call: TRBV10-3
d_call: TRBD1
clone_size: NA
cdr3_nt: TGTGCCATCAGTGAGGACAGGGTGGGCTATGGCTACACCTTC
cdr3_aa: CAISEDRVGYGYTF